This T cell receptor beta chain stems from a study of blood T cells in healthy people across ages. Each of the donors had 8 to 10 milliliters of peripheral blood drawn into EDTA-treated Vacutainer tubes. The use of a sample-barcoded 5' primer and a J-beta primer mix characterized a second PCR of about 7 to 12 cycles. TCRdb re-analysed the 5' RACE reads in MiXCR, keeping a single row per CDR3 protein. The data contain about 1.1 million distinct CDR3 sequences, less than 45% of them seen just once; the ten biggest clones take up roughly 14%. The CDR3 length is 14 residues. In germline, CDR1 is ENHRY, CDR2 SYGVKD. Unmatched junction bases numbered 5, after V lost 8 bases and J lost 1 base. This clonotype appeared a few times.

The rearrangement links TRBV10-3 to TRBJ2-3, with 8 bases that match TRBD1. The clonotype was recovered from a man between 18 and 35 years old in good health. The sample was blood. The CDR3 spells CAIGRDRRTDTQYF. The CDR3 nucleotides read TGTGCCATCGGCCGGGACAGGCGCACAGATACGCAGTATTTT.